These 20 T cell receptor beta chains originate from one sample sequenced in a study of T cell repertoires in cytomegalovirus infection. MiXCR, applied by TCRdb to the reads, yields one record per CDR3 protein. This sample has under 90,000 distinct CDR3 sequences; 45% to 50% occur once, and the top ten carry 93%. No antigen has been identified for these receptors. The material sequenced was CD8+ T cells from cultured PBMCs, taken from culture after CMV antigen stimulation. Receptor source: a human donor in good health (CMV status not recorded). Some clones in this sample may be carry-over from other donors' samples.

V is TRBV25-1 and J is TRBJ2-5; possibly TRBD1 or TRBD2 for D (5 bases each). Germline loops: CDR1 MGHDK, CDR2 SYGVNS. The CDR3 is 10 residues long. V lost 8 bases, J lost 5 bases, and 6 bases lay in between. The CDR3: CASWGETQYF. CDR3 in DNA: TGTGCCAGCTGGGGGGAGACCCAGTACTTC.

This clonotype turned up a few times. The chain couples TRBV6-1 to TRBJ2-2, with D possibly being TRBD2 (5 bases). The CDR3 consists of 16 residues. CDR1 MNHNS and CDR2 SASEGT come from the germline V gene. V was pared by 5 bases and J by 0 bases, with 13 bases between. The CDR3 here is CASSPQTNANTGELFF. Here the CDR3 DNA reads TGTGCCAGCAGTCCACAGACTAACGCGAACACCGGGGAGCTGTTTTTT.

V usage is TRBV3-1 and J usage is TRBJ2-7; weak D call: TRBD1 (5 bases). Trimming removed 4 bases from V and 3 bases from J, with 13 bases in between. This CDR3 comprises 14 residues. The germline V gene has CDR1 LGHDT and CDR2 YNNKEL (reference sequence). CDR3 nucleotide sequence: TGTGCCAGCAGCCCCAGGGAATGGAGCTACGAGCAGTACTTC. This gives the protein CASSPREWSYEQYF.

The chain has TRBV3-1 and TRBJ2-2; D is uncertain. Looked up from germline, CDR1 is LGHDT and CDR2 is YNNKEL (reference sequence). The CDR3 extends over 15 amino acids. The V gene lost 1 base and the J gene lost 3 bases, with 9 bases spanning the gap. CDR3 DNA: TGTGCCAGCAGCCAAGGGGCGAAAGACACCGGGGAGCTGTTTTTT. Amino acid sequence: CASSQGAKDTGELFF.

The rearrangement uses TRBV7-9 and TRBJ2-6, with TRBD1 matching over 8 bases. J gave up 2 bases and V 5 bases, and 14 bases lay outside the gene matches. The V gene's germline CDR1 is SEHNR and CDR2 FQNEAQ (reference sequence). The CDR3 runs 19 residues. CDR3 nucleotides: TGTGCCAGCAGCCAAGGTTCGGCAGGGGGCATCCCTGGGGCCAACGTCCTGACTTTC. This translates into CASSQGSAGGIPGANVLTF.

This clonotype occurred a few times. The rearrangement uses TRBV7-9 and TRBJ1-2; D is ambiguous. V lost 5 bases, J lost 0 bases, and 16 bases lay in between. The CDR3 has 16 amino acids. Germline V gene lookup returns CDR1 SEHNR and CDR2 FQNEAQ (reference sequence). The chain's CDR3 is CASSHQWSHANYGYTF. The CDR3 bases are TGTGCCAGCAGCCATCAATGGAGCCACGCTAACTATGGCTACACCTTC.

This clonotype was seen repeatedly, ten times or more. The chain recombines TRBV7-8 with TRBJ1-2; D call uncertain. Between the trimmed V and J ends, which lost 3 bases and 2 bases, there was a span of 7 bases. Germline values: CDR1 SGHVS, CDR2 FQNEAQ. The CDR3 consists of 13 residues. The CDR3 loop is CASSLRMNYGYTF. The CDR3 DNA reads TGTGCCAGCAGCTTGAGAATGAACTATGGCTACACCTTC.

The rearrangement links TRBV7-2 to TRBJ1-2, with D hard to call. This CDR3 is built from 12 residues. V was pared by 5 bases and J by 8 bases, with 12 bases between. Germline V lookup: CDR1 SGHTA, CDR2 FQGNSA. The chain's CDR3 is CASSARTQGYTF. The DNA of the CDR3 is TGTGCCAGCAGCGCCAGGACCCAGGGCTACACCTTC.

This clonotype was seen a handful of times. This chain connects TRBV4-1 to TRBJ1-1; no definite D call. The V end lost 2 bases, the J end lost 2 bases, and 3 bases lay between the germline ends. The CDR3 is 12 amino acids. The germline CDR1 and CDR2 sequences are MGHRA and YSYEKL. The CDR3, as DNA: TGCGCCAGCAGCCAACGTAACACTGAAGCTTTCTTT. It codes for CASSQRNTEAFF.

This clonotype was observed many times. This CDR3 is CASSRTGTSGRLYESAGELFF. The CDR3, as DNA: TGTGCCAGCAGTCGAACCGGGACTAGCGGGAGGCTCTATGAATCGGCCGGGGAGCTGTTTTTT. This chain connects TRBV6-2 or TRBV6-3 to TRBJ2-2; TRBD2 agrees at 15 bases. Germline CDR1 and CDR2: MNHEY and SVGEGT. The CDR3 has 21 amino acids. The ends lost 5 bases at V and 6 bases at J; junction bases unmatched: 19.

CDR3 in DNA: TGTGCCAGTAGTACCAGAACCAGCGGGAGCTACGAGCAGTACTTC. Translation gives CASSTRTSGSYEQYF. The chain joins TRBV19 to TRBJ2-7; 8 bases map to TRBD2. The V segment lost 4 bases and the J segment 3 bases; nucleotides outside the gene matches: 8. Germline V gene data show CDR1 as LNHDA and CDR2 as SQIVND (reference sequence). The CDR3 has 15 residues.

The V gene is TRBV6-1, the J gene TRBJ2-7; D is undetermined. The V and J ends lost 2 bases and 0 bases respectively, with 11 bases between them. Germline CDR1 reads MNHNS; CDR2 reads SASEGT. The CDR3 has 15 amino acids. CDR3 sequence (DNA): TGTGCCAGCAGTGAAAGCTCCAGGAACTCCTACGAGCAGTACTTC. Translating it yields CASSESSRNSYEQYF.

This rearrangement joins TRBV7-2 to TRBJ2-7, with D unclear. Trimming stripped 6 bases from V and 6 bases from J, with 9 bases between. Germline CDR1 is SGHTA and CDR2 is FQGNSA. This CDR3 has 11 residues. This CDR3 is CASRSRREQYF. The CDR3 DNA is TGTGCCAGCAGATCCCGTCGCGAGCAGTACTTC.

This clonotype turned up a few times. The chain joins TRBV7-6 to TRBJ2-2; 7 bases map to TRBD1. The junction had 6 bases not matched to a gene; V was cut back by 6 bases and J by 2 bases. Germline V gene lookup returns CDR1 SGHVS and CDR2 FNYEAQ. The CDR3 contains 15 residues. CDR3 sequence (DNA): TGTGCCAGCAGTTTGGACAGGAGCAACACCGGGGAGCTGTTTTTT. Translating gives CASSLDRSNTGELFF.

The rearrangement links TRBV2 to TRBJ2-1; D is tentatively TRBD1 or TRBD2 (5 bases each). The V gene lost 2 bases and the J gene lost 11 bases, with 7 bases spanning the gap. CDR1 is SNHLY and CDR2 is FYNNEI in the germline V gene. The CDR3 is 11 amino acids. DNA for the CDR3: TGTGCCAGCAGTGAACGGGACCAGCAGTTCTTC. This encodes CASSERDQQFF.

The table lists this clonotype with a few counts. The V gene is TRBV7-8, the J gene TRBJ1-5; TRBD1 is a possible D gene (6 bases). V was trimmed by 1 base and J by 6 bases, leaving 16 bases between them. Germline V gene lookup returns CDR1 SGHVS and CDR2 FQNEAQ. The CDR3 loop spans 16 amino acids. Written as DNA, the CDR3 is TGTGCCAGCAGCTTAGTACCAGGGGTTTTTCCTCAGCCCCAGCATTTT. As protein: CASSLVPGVFPQPQHF. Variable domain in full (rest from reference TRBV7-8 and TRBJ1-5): GAGVSQSPRYKVAKRGQDVALRCDPISGHVSLFWYQQALGQGPEFLTYFQNEAQLDKSGLPSDRFFAERPEGSVSTLKIQRTQQEDSAVYLCASSLVPGVFPQPQHFGDGTRLSIL.

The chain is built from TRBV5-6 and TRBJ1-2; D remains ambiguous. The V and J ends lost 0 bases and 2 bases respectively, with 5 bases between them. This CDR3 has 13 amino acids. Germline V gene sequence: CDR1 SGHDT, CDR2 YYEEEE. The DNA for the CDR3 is TGTGCCAGCAGCTTGGACAGAAACTATGGCTACACCTTC. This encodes CASSLDRNYGYTF.

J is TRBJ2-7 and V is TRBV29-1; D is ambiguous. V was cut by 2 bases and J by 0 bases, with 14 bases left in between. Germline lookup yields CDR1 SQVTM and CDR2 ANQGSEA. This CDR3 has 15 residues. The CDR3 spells CSVEYPSGPSYEQYF. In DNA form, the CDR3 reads TGCAGCGTTGAATACCCTAGTGGGCCCTCCTACGAGCAGTACTTC.

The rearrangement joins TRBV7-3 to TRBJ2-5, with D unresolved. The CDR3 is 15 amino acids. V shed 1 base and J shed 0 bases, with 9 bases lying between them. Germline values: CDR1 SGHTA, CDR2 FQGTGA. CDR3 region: CASSLSGSDQETQYF. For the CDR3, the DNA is TGTGCCAGCAGCTTAAGTGGAAGCGACCAAGAGACCCAGTACTTC.

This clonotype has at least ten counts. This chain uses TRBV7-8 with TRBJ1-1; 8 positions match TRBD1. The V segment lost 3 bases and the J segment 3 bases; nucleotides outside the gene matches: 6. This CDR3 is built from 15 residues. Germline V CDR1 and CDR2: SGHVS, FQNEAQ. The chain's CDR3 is CASSLTGEGDTEAFF. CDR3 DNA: TGTGCCAGCAGCTTGACAGGGGAGGGGGACACTGAAGCTTTCTTT.